These T cell receptor beta chains were read from a single sample in a study of cytomegalovirus exposure and HLA in healthy donors. Method: immunoSEQ multiplex PCR; TCRdb's copy keeps in-frame clones and lacks some. The table has 100,000 to 120,000 clones, more than 70% seen once; the top ten hold 2.5% to 3.5%. The material sequenced was PBMCs. Receptors originate from a woman in her fifties or sixties in good health and CMV-seropositive. Each CDR3 is given with its conserved first and last residue. Fields, in order: D gene, V gene, clone size, J gene, CDR3 protein, CDR3 DNA. D genes are given only for firm matches. A clone size is listed for some rows: how often the clone was seen (once, few, many), or a class if it is expanded.

D gene: TRBD2
V gene: TRBV6-5
clone size: few
J gene: TRBJ2-3
CDR3 protein: CASSYKAGATDTQYF
CDR3 DNA: TGTGCCAGCAGTTACAAGGCGGGAGCGACAGATACGCAGTATTTT

D gene: NA
V gene: TRBV28
clone size: NA
J gene: TRBJ1-1
CDR3 protein: CAGTFHGQEAFF
CDR3 DNA: TGTGCCGGCACTTTCCACGGACAAGAAGCTTTCTTT

D gene: NA
V gene: TRBV6-6
clone size: few
J gene: TRBJ2-7
CDR3 protein: CASSYSAGASYYEQYF
CDR3 DNA: TGTGCCAGCAGTTACTCGGCAGGGGCGTCTTACTACGAGCAGTACTTC

D gene: TRBD1
V gene: TRBV7-9
clone size: NA
J gene: TRBJ1-2
CDR3 protein: CASSLEGDRGLGNGYTF
CDR3 DNA: TGTGCCAGCAGCTTAGAAGGGGACAGGGGGCTAGGGAATGGCTACACCTTC

D gene: NA
V gene: TRBV5-1
clone size: NA
J gene: TRBJ2-5
CDR3 protein: CASSLVSESGQETQYF
CDR3 DNA: TGCGCCAGCAGCTTGGTTTCGGAGTCCGGTCAAGAGACCCAGTACTTC

D gene: TRBD2
V gene: TRBV2
clone size: NA
J gene: TRBJ2-5
CDR3 protein: CASSEGSGTQETQYF
CDR3 DNA: TGTGCCAGCAGTGAAGGGAGCGGGACCCAAGAGACCCAGTACTTC

D gene: NA
V gene: TRBV11-2
clone size: NA
J gene: TRBJ2-5
CDR3 protein: CASSRDQETQYF
CDR3 DNA: TGTGCCAGCAGCCGGGACCAAGAGACCCAGTACTTC

D gene: TRBD1
V gene: TRBV19
clone size: NA
J gene: TRBJ1-2
CDR3 protein: CASETEQGAYGYTF
CDR3 DNA: TGTGCCAGTGAGACCGAGCAGGGGGCTTATGGCTACACCTTC

D gene: NA
V gene: TRBV4-2
clone size: NA
J gene: TRBJ1-4
CDR3 protein: CASSQRNNRVANEKLFF
CDR3 DNA: TGTGCCAGCAGCCAACGAAACAACAGGGTAGCTAATGAAAAACTGTTTTTT

D gene: NA
V gene: TRBV2
clone size: NA
J gene: TRBJ2-7
CDR3 protein: CASSVLARWNREQYF
CDR3 DNA: TGTGCCAGCAGTGTGTTGGCGCGGTGGAACCGAGAGCAGTACTTC

D gene: NA
V gene: TRBV5-1
clone size: NA
J gene: TRBJ1-1
CDR3 protein: CASHPGNMNTEAFF
CDR3 DNA: TGCGCCAGCCACCCGGGAAATATGAACACTGAAGCTTTCTTT